A selection of T cell receptor beta chains follows, all from one sample in a study of cytotoxic CD8 clonotypes in ibrutinib-treated CLL. Data came from immunoSEQ multiplex PCR; TCRdb stores just in-frame clones and leaves some out. The data contain over 150,000 clones, roughly 86% of them singletons. The specimen was PBMCs, collected after 12 months of ibrutinib treatment. Every receptor here comes from a human donor with chronic lymphocytic leukemia. The CDR3 runs from the conserved cysteine through the conserved F or W. Rows give clone size only sometimes, using once, few, many, or a class for an expanded clone.

V gene: TRBV5-1
CDR3 length: 14
clone size: few
J gene: TRBJ2-7
CDR3 protein: CASRLTGAIYEQYF

V gene: TRBV7-2
CDR3 length: 14
clone size: NA
J gene: TRBJ2-3
CDR3 protein: CASSLTRSTDTQYF

V gene: TRBV19
CDR3 length: 15
clone size: NA
J gene: TRBJ2-3
CDR3 protein: CASGLAGGGTDTQYF

V gene: TRBV11-2
CDR3 length: 14
clone size: once
J gene: TRBJ2-7
CDR3 protein: CASSSDRFSYEQYF

V gene: TRBV7-3
CDR3 length: 15
clone size: NA
J gene: TRBJ2-3
CDR3 protein: CASSLRQGTGDTQYF

V gene: TRBV10-3
CDR3 length: 15
clone size: once
J gene: TRBJ1-2
CDR3 protein: CAISENRGHGYGYTF

V gene: TRBV5-8
CDR3 length: 14
clone size: NA
J gene: TRBJ1-1
CDR3 protein: CASRWPSLNTEAFF

V gene: TRBV5-1
CDR3 length: 16
clone size: NA
J gene: TRBJ2-1
CDR3 protein: CASSSSIGTHYNEQFF

V gene: TRBV28
CDR3 length: 19
clone size: NA
J gene: TRBJ2-5
CDR3 protein: CASRTFPKRAGTTREPQYF

V gene: TRBV9
CDR3 length: 12
clone size: NA
J gene: TRBJ2-7
CDR3 protein: CASSEEAYEQYF

V gene: TRBV6-6
CDR3 length: 13
clone size: NA
J gene: TRBJ1-2
CDR3 protein: CASSYSGLDGYTF

V gene: TRBV6-6
CDR3 length: 16
clone size: NA
J gene: TRBJ2-2
CDR3 protein: CASSYFGTANTGELFF

V gene: TRBV29-1
CDR3 length: 13
clone size: once
J gene: TRBJ2-7
CDR3 protein: CSAWDGGHHEQYF

V gene: TRBV9
CDR3 length: 16
clone size: NA
J gene: TRBJ2-3
CDR3 protein: CASSPQASGGRDTQYF

V gene: TRBV28
CDR3 length: 14
clone size: few
J gene: TRBJ2-1
CDR3 protein: CASSPTGSYNEQFF

V gene: TRBV28
CDR3 length: 15
clone size: NA
J gene: TRBJ2-7
CDR3 protein: CASSIPGQGAGEQYF

V gene: TRBV28
CDR3 length: 13
clone size: NA
J gene: TRBJ2-3
CDR3 protein: CASTDRMEDTQYF

V gene: TRBV4-2
CDR3 length: 18
clone size: NA
J gene: TRBJ1-3
CDR3 protein: CASSQEGNTPRTGNTIYF

V gene: TRBV9
CDR3 length: 16
clone size: NA
J gene: TRBJ2-3
CDR3 protein: CASSVASGARLDTQYF

V gene: TRBV7-2
CDR3 length: 16
clone size: NA
J gene: TRBJ2-3
CDR3 protein: CASSTSRPLSTDTQYF

V gene: TRBV7-3
CDR3 length: 14
clone size: NA
J gene: TRBJ1-2
CDR3 protein: CASSLTASEYGYTF

V gene: TRBV21-1
CDR3 length: 17
clone size: NA
J gene: TRBJ1-1
CDR3 protein: CASSFHDRVSMNTEAFF

V gene: TRBV7-9
CDR3 length: 17
clone size: NA
J gene: TRBJ2-1
CDR3 protein: CASSLQSTGTSGPEQFF

V gene: TRBV28
CDR3 length: 13
clone size: NA
J gene: TRBJ2-2
CDR3 protein: CASSWSRTGELFF

V gene: TRBV10-2
CDR3 length: 14
clone size: NA
J gene: TRBJ1-1
CDR3 protein: CASNPSEVSREAFF

V gene: TRBV6-5
CDR3 length: 14
clone size: NA
J gene: TRBJ2-3
CDR3 protein: CASRAGGSTDTQYF

V gene: TRBV7-8
CDR3 length: 16
clone size: NA
J gene: TRBJ2-2
CDR3 protein: CASSFRGGPNTGELFF

V gene: TRBV28
CDR3 length: 13
clone size: NA
J gene: TRBJ2-7
CDR3 protein: CASRRQGDTEQYF

V gene: TRBV30
CDR3 length: 13
clone size: few
J gene: TRBJ1-5
CDR3 protein: CAWSPGGNQPQHF

V gene: TRBV4-2
CDR3 length: 13
clone size: few
J gene: TRBJ1-5
CDR3 protein: CASSQAENQPQHF

V gene: TRBV7-9
CDR3 length: 15
clone size: NA
J gene: TRBJ2-1
CDR3 protein: CASSLPTASYNEQFF

V gene: TRBV5-4
CDR3 length: 15
clone size: NA
J gene: TRBJ1-2
CDR3 protein: CASSLASTGGFGYTF

V gene: TRBV7-3
CDR3 length: 18
clone size: NA
J gene: TRBJ1-1
CDR3 protein: CASSLKGGEFAGNTEAFF

V gene: TRBV25-1
CDR3 length: 16
clone size: NA
J gene: TRBJ2-1
CDR3 protein: CASSEPHQRGGSEQFF

V gene: TRBV25-1
CDR3 length: 13
clone size: NA
J gene: TRBJ2-7
CDR3 protein: CASSPRGSYEQYF

V gene: TRBV29-1
CDR3 length: 11
clone size: NA
J gene: TRBJ2-5
CDR3 protein: CSVTSGETQYF

V gene: TRBV18
CDR3 length: 14
clone size: NA
J gene: TRBJ1-5
CDR3 protein: CASSPQPGDQPQHF

V gene: TRBV9
CDR3 length: 15
clone size: NA
J gene: TRBJ2-5
CDR3 protein: CASSPGPLVGETQYF

V gene: TRBV18
CDR3 length: 14
clone size: NA
J gene: TRBJ1-1
CDR3 protein: CASSLGRGDTEAFF